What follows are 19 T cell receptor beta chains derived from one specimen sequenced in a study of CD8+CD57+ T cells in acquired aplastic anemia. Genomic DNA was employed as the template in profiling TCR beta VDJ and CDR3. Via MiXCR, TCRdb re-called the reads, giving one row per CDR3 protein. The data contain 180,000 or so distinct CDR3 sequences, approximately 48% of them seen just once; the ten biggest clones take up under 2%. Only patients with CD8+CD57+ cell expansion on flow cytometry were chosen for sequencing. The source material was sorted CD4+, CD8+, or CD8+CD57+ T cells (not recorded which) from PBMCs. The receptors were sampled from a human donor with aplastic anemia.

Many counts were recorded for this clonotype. The chain's CDR3 is CASGPWSNQPQHF. The DNA of the CDR3 is TGTGCCAGCGGACCTTGGAGCAATCAGCCCCAGCATTTT. The genes are TRBV28 and TRBJ1-5; D remains ambiguous. CDR1 is MDHEN and CDR2 is SYDVKM in the germline V gene. The CDR3 consists of 13 residues. V was trimmed by 8 bases and J by 1 base, leaving 9 bases between them.

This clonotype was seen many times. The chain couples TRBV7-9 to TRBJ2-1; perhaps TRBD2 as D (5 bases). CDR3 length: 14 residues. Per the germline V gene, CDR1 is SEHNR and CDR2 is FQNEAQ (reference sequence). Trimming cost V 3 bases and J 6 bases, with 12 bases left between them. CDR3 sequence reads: CASSLAGNFNEQFF. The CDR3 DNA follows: TGTGCCAGCAGCTTGGCGGGTAACTTCAATGAGCAGTTCTTC.

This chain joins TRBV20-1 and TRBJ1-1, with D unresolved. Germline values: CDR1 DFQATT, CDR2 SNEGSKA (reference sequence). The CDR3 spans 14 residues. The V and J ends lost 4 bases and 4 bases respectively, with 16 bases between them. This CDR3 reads CSAKLGGASTEAFF. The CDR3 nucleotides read TGCAGTGCTAAACTAGGCGGCGCTTCCACTGAAGCTTTCTTT.

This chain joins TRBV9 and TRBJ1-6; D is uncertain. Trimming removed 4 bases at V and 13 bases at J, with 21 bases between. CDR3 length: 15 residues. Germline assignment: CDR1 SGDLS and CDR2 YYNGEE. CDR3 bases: TGTGCCAGCAGCCTTAGTGGCAGTTGGTTGGAGCCCCTCCACTTT. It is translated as CASSLSGSWLEPLHF.

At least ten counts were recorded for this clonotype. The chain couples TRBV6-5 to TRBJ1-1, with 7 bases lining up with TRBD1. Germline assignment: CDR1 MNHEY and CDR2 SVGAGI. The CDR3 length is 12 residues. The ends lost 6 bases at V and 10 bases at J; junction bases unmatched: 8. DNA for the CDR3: TGTGCCAGCAGATCGACAGGGAGGATAGCTTTCTTT. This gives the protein CASRSTGRIAFF.

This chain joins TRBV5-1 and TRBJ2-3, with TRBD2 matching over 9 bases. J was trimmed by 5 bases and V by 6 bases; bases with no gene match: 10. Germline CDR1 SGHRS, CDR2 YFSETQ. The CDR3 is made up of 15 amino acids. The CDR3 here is CASILLAGAVDTQYF. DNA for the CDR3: TGCGCCAGCATCCTGTTAGCGGGAGCAGTAGATACGCAGTATTTT.

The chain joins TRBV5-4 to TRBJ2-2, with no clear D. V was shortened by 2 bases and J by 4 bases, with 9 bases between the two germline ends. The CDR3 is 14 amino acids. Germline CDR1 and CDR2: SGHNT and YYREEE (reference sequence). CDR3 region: CASSLHEPTGELFF. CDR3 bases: TGTGCCAGCAGCTTACATGAGCCCACCGGGGAGCTGTTTTTT.

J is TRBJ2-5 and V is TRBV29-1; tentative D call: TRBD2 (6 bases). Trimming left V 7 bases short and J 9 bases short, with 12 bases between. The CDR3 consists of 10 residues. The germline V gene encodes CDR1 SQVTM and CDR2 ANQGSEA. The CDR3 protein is CSAEEGPQYF. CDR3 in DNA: TGCAGCGCCGAGGAGGGGCCCCAGTACTTC.

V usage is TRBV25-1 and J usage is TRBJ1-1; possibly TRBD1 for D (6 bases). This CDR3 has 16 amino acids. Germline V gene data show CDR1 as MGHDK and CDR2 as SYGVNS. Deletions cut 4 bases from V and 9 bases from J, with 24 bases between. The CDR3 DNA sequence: TGTGCCAGCAGTGCCTACTCCGGGACACCTAGTTCCCAAGCTTTCTTT. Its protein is CASSAYSGTPSSQAFF.

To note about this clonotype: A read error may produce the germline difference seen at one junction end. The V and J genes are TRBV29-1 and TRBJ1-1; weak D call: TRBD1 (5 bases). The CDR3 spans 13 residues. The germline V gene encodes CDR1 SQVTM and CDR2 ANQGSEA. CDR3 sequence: CSVDGGVNTEASF. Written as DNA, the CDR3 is TGCAGCGTTGATGGGGGGGTGAACACTGAAGCTTCCTTT.

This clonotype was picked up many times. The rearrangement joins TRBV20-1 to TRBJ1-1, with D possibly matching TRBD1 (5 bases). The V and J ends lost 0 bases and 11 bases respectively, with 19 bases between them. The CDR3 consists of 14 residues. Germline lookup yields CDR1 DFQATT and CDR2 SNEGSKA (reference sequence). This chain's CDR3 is CSARDTPGRESAFF. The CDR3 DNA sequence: TGCAGTGCTAGAGATACCCCCGGCAGGGAGAGCGCTTTCTTT.

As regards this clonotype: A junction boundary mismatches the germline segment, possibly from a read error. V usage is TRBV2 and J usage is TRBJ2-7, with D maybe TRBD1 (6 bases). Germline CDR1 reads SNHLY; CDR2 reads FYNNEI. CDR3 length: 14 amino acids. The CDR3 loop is CASSPTGLPYEQYF. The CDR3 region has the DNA TGCGCCAGCAGCCCAACAGGGCTACCCTACGAGCAGTACTTC. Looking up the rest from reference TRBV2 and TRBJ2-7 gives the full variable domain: EPEVTQTPSHQVTQMGQEVILRCVPISNHLYFYWYRQILGQKVEFLVSFYNNEISEKSEIFDDQFSVERPDGSNFTLKIRSTKLEDSAMYFCASSPTGLPYEQYFGPGTRLTVT.

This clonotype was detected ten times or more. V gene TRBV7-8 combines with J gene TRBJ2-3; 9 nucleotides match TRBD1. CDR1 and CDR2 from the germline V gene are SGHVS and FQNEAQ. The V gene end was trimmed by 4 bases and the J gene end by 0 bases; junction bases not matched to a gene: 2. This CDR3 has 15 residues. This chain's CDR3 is CASSWGTGSTDTQYF. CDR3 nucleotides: TGTGCCAGCAGCTGGGGGACAGGGAGCACAGATACGCAGTATTTT.

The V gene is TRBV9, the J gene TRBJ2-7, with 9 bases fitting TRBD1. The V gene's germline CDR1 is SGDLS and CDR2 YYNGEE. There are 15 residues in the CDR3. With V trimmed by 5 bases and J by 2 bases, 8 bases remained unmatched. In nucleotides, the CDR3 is TGTGCCAGCAGTGTTGGGACAGGGTGGGCCTACGAGCAGTACTTC. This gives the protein CASSVGTGWAYEQYF.

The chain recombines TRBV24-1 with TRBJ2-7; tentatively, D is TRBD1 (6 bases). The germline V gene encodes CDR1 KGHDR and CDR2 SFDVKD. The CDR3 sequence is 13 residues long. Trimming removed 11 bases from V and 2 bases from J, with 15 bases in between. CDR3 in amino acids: CASSPTGTYEQYF. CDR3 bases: TGTGCCAGCTCACCAACAGGGACCTACGAGCAGTACTTC.

The CDR3 nucleotides are TGTGCCAGCAGCTCCCCTAGCGGGCTAAGCTCCTACGAGCAGTACTTC. Translating gives CASSSPSGLSSYEQYF. This rearrangement joins TRBV11-2 to TRBJ2-7; 8 positions match TRBD2. The CDR3 has 16 amino acids. Germline CDR1 SGHAT, CDR2 FQNNGV. After removal of 4 bases from V and 0 bases from J, the junction contained 8 bases not matched to a gene.

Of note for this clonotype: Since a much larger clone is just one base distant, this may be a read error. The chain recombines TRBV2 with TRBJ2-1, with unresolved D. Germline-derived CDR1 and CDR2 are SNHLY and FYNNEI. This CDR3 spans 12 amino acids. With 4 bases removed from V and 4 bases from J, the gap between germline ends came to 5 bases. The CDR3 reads CASSVRYNEQFF. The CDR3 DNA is TGTGCCAGCAGTGTCAGGTACAATGAGCAGTTCTTC.

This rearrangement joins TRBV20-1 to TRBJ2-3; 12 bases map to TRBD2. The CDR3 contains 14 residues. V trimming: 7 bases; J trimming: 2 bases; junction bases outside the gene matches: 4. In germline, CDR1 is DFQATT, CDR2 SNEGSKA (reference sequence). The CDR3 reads CSVPSGGATDTQYF. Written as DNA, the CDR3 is TGCAGTGTTCCTAGCGGGGGGGCCACAGATACGCAGTATTTT.

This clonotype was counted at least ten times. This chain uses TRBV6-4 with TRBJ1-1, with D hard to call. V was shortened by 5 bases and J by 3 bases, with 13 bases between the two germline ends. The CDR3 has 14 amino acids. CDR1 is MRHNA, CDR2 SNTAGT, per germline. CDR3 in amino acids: CASSKEGGYTEAFF. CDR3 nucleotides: TGTGCCAGCAGTAAGGAGGGTGGATACACTGAAGCTTTCTTT.